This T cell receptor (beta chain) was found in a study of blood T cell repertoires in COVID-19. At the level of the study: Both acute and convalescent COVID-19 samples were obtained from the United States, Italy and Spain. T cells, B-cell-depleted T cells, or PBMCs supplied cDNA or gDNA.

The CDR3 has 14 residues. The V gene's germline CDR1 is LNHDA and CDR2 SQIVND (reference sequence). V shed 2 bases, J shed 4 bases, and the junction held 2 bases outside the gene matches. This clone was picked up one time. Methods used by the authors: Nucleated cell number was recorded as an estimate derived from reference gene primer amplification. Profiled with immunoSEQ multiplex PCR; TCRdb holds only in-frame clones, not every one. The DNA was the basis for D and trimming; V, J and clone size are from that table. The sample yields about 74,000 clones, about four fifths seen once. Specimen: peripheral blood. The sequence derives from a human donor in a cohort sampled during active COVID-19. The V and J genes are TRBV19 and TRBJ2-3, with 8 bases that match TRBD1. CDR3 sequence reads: CASSIQGASDTQYF. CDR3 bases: TGTGCCAGTAGTATACAGGGGGCGTCAGATACGCAGTATTTT.